This TCR beta chain was identified during a study of pediatric ulcerative colitis. Assay: immunoSEQ multiplex PCR; the TCRdb copy retains only in-frame clones and omits some. The table records about 64,000 clones, 70% to 85% of them present only once. Germline V gives CDR1 SGHTA, CDR2 FQGNSA. This CDR3 region has 14 residues. Trimming shortened V by 3 bases and J by 0 bases, and 5 bases separated the two germline ends. Study conclusions and caveats: Clonal expansions reduced rectal repertoire diversity in acute severe colitis.

About this clone: Its target is unknown.

The receptor's source is a boy aged 5 to 17 with moderate ulcerative colitis. The J gene is TRBJ1-4, the V gene TRBV7-2; D is unresolved. Sequencing was carried out using blood. The CDR3 spells CASSFVATNEKLFF. In nucleotides, the CDR3 is TGTGCCAGCAGCTTTGTTGCAACTAATGAAAAACTGTTTTTT.